This T cell receptor (beta chain) was sequenced for a study of technical replicates of blood from several donors. The CDR3 covers 16 residues. Trimming removed 4 bases from V and 0 bases from J; junction bases left unmatched: 7. Germline V gene lookup returns CDR1 SGHDT and CDR2 YYEEEE. The protocol was immunoSEQ multiplex PCR, while the TCRdb copy is restricted to in-frame clones and leaves out a portion. The table has approximately 70,000 clones, roughly 90% seen once. This sequence joins TRBV5-6 and TRBJ2-4, with 7 positions matching TRBD2. Sequencing was performed on PBMCs. The source of this sequence is a human donor in good health. Some clones in this sample may be carry-over from other donors' samples. The CDR3 bases are TGTGCCAGCAGCCCGTGGGACTACAGAGCCAAAAACATTCAGTACTTC. Its protein product is CASSPWDYRAKNIQYF.